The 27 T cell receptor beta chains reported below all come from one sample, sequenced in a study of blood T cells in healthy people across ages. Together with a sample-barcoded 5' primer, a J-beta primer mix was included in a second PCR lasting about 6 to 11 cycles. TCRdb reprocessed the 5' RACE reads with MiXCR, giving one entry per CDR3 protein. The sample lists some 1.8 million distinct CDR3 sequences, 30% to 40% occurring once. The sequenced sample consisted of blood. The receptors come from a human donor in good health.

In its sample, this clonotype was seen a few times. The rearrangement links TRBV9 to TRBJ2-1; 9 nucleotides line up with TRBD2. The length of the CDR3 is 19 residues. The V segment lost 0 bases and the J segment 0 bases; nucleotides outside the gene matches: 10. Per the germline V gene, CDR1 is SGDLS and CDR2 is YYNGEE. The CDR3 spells CASSVDVSGGHSSYNEQFF. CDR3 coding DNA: TGTGCCAGCAGCGTAGATGTTAGCGGGGGCCATAGCTCCTACAATGAGCAGTTCTTC. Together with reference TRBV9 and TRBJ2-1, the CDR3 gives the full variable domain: DSGVTQTPKHLITATGQRVTLRCSPRSGDLSVYWYQQSLDQGLQFLIQYYNGEERAKGNILERFSAQQFPDLHSELNLSSLELGDSALYFCASSVDVSGGHSSYNEQFFGPGTRLTVL.

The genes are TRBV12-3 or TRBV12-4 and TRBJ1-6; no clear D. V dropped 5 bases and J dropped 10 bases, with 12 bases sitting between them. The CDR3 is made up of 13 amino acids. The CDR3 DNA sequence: TGTGCCAGCAGTGCTCAGATCGAGTCACCCCTCCACTTT. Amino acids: CASSAQIESPLHF.

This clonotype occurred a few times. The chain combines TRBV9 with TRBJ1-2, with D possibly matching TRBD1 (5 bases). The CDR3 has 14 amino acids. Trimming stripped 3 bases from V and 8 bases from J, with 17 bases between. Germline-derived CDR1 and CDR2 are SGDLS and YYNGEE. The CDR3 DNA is TGTGCCAGCAGCGCCGGACGGGGCGAGGGGGGCTACACCTTC. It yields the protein CASSAGRGEGGYTF. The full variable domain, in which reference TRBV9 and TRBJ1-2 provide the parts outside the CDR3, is DSGVTQTPKHLITATGQRVTLRCSPRSGDLSVYWYQQSLDQGLQFLIQYYNGEERAKGNILERFSAQQFPDLHSELNLSSLELGDSALYFCASSAGRGEGGYTFGSGTRLTVV.

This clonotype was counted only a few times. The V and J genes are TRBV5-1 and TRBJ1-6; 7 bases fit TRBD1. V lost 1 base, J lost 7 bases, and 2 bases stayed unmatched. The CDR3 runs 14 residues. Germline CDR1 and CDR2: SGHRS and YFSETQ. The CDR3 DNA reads TGCGCCAGCAGCTTGCACAGGGGAAATTCACCCCTCCACTTT. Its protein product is CASSLHRGNSPLHF. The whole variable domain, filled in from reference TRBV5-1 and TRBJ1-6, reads KAGVTQTPRYLIKTRGQQVTLSCSPISGHRSVSWYQQTPGQGLQFLFEYFSETQRNKGNFPGRFSGRQFSNSRSEMNVSTLELGDSALYLCASSLHRGNSPLHFGNGTRLTVT.

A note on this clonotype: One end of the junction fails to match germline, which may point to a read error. The CDR3 protein is CAGRAERGANNEQFF. The DNA of the CDR3 is TGTGCCGGCAGAGCAGAGCGGGGGGCCAACAATGAGCAGTTCTTC. V usage is TRBV6-4 and J usage is TRBJ2-1; 9 bases match TRBD2. The CDR3 consists of 15 residues. Germline V gene sequence: CDR1 MRHNA, CDR2 SNTAGT.

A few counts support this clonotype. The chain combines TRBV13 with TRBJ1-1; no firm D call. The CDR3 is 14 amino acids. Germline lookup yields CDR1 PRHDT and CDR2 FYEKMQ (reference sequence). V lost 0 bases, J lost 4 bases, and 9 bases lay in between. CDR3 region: CASSLGLKSTEAFF. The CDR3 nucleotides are TGTGCCAGCAGCTTAGGCCTAAAGAGCACTGAAGCTTTCTTT.

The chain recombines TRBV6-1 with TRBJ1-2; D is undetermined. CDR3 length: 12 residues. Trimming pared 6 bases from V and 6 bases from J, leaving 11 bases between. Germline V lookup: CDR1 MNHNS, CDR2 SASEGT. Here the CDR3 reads CASRLYPHGYTF. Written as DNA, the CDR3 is TGTGCCAGCAGACTTTACCCCCATGGCTACACCTTC.

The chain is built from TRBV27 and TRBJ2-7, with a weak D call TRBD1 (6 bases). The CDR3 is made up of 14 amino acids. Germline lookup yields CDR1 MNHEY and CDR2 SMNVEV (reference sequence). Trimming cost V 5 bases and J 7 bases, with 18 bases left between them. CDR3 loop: CASSDLQGLGEQYF. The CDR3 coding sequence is TGTGCCAGCAGTGACTTACAGGGTTTGGGGGAGCAGTACTTC.

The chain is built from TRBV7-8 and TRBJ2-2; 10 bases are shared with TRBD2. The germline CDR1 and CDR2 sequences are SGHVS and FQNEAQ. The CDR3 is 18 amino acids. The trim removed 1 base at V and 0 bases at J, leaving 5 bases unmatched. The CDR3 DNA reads TGTGCCAGCAGCTTAGGTCTAGCGGGGGCAACGAACACCGGGGAGCTGTTTTTT. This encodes CASSLGLAGATNTGELFF.

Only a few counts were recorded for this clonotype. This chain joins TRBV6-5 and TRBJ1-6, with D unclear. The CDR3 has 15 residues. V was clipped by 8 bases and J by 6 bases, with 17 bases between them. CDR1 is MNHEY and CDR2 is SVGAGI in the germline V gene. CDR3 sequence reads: CASRTRTTFNSPLHF. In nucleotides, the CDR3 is TGTGCCAGCCGCACGAGGACGACGTTTAATTCACCCCTCCACTTT.

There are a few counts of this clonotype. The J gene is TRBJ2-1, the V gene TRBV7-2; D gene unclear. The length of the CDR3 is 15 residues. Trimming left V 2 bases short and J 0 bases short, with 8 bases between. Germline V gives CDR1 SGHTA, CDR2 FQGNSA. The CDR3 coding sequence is TGTGCCAGCAGCTTAATCCGGAGCTCCTACAATGAGCAGTTCTTC. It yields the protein CASSLIRSSYNEQFF.

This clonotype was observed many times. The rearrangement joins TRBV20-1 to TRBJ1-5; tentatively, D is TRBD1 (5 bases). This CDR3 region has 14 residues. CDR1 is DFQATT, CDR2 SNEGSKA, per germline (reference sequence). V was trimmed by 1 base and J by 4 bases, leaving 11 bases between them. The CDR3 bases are TGCAGTGCTAGAGGGGGCCAGGGTAATCAGCCCCAGCATTTT. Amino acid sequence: CSARGGQGNQPQHF.

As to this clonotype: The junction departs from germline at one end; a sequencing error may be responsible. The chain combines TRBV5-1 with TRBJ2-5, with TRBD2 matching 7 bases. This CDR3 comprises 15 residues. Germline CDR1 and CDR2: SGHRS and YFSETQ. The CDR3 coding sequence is TGCGCCAGCAGCTTGGCCGGCACTAGCGAAGAGACCCGGTACTTC. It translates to CASSLAGTSEETRYF.

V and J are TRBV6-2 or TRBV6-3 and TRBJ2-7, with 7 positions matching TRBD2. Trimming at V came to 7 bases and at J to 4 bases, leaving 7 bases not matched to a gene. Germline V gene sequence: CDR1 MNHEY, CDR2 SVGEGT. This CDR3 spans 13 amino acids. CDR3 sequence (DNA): TGTGCCAGCACTTCTAGGCGGGGGTACGAGCAGTACTTC. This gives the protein CASTSRRGYEQYF.

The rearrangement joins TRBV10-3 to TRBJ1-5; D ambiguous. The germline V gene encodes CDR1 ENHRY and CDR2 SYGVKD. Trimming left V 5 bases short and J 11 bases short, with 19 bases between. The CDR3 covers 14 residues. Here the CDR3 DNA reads TGTGCCATCAGTCAAACAGTCGGCGCACAGTCCCAGCATTTT. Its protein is CAISQTVGAQSQHF.

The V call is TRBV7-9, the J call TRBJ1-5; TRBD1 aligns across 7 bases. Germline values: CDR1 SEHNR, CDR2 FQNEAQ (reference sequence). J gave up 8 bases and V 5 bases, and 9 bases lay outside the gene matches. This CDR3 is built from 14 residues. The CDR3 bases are TGTGCCAGCAGCCGGGACAGCCAATGGGAGCCCCAGCATTTT. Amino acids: CASSRDSQWEPQHF. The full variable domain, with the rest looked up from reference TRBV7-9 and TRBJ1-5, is DTGVSQNPRHKITKRGQNVTFRCDPISEHNRLYWYRQTLGQGPEFLTYFQNEAQLEKSRLLSDRFSAERPKGSFSTLEIQRTEQGDSAMYLCASSRDSQWEPQHFGDGTRLSIL.

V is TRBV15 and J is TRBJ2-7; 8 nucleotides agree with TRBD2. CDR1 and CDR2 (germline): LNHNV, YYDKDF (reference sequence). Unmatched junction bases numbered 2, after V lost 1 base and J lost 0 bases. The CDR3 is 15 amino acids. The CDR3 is CATSRAGGDSYEQYF. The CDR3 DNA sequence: TGTGCCACCAGCAGAGCCGGGGGGGACTCCTACGAGCAGTACTTC.

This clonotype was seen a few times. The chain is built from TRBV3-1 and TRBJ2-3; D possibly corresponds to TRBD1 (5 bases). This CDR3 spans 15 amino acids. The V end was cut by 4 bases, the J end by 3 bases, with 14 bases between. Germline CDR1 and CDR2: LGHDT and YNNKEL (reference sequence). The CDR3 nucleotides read TGTGCCAGCAGCCTTTCCCATCAGGGAACAGATACGCAGTATTTT. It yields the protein CASSLSHQGTDTQYF.

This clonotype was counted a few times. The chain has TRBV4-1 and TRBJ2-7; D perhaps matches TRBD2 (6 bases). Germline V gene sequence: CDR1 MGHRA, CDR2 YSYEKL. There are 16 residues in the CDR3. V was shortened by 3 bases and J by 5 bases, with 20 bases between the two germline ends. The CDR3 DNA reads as TGCGCCAGCAGCCACCCCCCAGGGAGGAAGAAGGACGAGCAGTACTTC. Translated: CASSHPPGRKKDEQYF.

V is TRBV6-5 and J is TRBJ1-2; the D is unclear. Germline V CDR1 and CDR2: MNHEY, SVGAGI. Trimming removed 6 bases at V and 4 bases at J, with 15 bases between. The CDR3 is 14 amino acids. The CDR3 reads CASRNVAAFYGYTF. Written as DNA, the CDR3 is TGTGCCAGCAGGAACGTGGCAGCCTTCTATGGCTACACCTTC.

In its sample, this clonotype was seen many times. CDR3 amino acids: CAVRDRPDYGYTF. The DNA of the CDR3 is TGTGCCGTCCGGGACAGGCCCGACTATGGCTACACCTTC. The chain is built from TRBV10-3 and TRBJ1-2; 8 bases align to TRBD1. Trimming at V came to 11 bases and at J to 3 bases, leaving 8 bases not matched to a gene. Germline CDR1 ENHRY, CDR2 SYGVKD. The length of the CDR3 is 13 residues.

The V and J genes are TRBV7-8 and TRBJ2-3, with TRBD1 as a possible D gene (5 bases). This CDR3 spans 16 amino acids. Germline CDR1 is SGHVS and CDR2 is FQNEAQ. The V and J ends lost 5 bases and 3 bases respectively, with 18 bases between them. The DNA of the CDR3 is TGTGCCAGCAGCCCCCGACAGAAATACTCTACAGATACGCAGTATTTT. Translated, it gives CASSPRQKYSTDTQYF. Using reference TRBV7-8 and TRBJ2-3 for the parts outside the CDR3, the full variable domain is GAGVSQSPRYKVAKRGQDVALRCDPISGHVSLFWYQQALGQGPEFLTYFQNEAQLDKSGLPSDRFFAERPEGSVSTLKIQRTQQEDSAVYLCASSPRQKYSTDTQYFGPGTRLTVL.

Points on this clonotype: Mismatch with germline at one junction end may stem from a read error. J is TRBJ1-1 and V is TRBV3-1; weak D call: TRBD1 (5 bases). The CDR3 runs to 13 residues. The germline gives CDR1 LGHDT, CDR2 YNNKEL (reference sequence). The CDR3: CASSPWGNSEAFF. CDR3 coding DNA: TGTGCCAGCAGCCCCTGGGGCAACTCTGAGGCTTTCTTT.

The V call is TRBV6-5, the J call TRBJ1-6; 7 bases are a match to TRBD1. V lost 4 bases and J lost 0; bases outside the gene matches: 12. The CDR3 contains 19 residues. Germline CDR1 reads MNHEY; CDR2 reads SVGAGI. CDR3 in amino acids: CASSLSPGQMSSYNSPLHF. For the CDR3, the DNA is TGTGCCAGCAGTTTGTCTCCGGGACAGATGAGCTCCTATAATTCACCCCTCCACTTT.

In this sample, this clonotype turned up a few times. The CDR3 DNA reads TGCAGCGTCTTTGAAACGGTGGGCACTGAAGCTTTCTTT. Its protein product is CSVFETVGTEAFF. The chain is built from TRBV29-1 and TRBJ1-1; D not resolved. V lost 6 bases, J lost 4 bases, and 15 bases lay in between. The CDR3 contains 13 residues. CDR1 SQVTM and CDR2 ANQGSEA come from the germline V gene.

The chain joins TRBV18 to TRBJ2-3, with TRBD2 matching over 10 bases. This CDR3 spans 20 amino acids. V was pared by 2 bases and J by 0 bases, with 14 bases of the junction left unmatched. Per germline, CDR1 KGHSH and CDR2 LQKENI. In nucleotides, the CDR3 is TGTGCCAGCTCACCAGGAGGACTAGCGGTTCTGACGACTAGCACAGATACGCAGTATTTT. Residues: CASSPGGLAVLTTSTDTQYF.

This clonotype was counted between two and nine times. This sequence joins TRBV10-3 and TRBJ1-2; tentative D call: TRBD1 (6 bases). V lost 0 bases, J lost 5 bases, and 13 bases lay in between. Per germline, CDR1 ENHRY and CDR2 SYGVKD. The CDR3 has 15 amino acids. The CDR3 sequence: CAISESAQGSYGYTF. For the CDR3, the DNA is TGTGCCATCAGTGAGTCGGCACAGGGTTCATATGGCTACACCTTC.